The clone carrying this T cell receptor (beta chain) occurred once. Antigen unknown. Here immunoSEQ multiplex PCR was the method, and the copy in TCRdb shows in-frame clones only, minus some. The sample has some 120,000 clones, around 88% seen once. This entry comes from a study of T cell responses to AZD1222 COVID-19 vaccine. Turning to the study itself: Both about-4-week and about-12-week second-dose recipients were combined. Whole-study findings and limits: Possibly, clonal diversity was underestimated; donors were largely white British and included more females. Mapped onto spike, vaccine-associated CD4 TCRs spanned it and were dominant at 160-218 and 743-854.

The V gene's germline CDR1 is LNHDA and CDR2 SQIVND (reference sequence). The CDR3 totals 14 residues. The ends were cut back, 7 bases at V and 6 bases at J, with 15 bases in the middle. The chain carries TRBV19 and TRBJ2-2; D uncertain. The material was peripheral blood, obtained on day 0 of AZD1222 vaccination. The TCR sequence derives from an adult in good health. The CDR3 DNA is TGTGCCAGTAAGGGAACCTGGGTTCCCGGGGAGCTGTTTTTT. Protein: CASKGTWVPGELFF.